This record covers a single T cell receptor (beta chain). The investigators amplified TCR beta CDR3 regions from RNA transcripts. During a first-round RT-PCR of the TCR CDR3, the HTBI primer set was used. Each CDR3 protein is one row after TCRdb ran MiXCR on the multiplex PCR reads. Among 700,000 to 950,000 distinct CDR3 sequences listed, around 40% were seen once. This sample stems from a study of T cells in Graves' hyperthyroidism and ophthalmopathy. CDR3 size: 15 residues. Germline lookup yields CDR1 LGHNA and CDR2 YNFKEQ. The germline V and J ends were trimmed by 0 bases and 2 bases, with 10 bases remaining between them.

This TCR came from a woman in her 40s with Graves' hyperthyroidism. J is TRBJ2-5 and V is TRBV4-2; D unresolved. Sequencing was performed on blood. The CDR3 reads CASSQDQAGQETQYF. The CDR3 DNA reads TGTGCCAGCAGCCAAGACCAGGCCGGTCAAGAGACCCAGTACTTC.